This TCR beta chain originates from a study of cytomegalovirus exposure and HLA in healthy donors. On the study more broadly: Falling in the Caucasian-associated ancestry cluster were roughly 80% of under 450 genotyped donors. Whole-study findings and limits: In a later analysis, DRB1 alleles had the most associated TCRs; HLA-C alleles the fewest. Some V segments could not be told apart, so they were left out, TRBV6-2 and TRBV6-3 among them.

Germline V lookup: CDR1 ENHRY, CDR2 SYGVKD. The CDR3 spans 13 residues. The ends lost 7 bases at V and 6 bases at J; junction bases unmatched: 9. The primer mix had 60 Vbeta and 13 Jbeta primers. Data came from immunoSEQ multiplex PCR; TCRdb stores just in-frame clones and leaves some out. The table lists 130,000 or so clones, roughly 72% of them singletons. Donors counted as nominally healthy when sampled, yet unrecorded immune exposures were likely. This clone was counted between two and nine times. Its antigen is not identified. This receptor was taken from a middle-aged man in good health and CMV-seronegative. The chain uses TRBV10-3 and TRBJ2-7; 7 bases map to TRBD2. Sequences were obtained from PBMCs. This chain's CDR3 is CAITRAGESEQYF. The CDR3 nucleotides read TGTGCCATCACGCGGGCGGGGGAGAGCGAGCAGTACTTC.